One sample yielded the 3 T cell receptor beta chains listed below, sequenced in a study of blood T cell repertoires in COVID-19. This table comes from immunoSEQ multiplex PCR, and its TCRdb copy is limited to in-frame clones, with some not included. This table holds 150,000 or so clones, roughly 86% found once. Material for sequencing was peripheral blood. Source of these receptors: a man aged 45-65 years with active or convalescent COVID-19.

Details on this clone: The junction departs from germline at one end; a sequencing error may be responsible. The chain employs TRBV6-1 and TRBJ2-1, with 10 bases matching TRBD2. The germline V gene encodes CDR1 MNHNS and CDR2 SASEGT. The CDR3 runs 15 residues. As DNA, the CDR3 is TGTGCCAGCAGGGAAGCGGGGGGGCGCTACAATGAGCAGTTCTTC. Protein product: CASREAGGRYNEQFF.

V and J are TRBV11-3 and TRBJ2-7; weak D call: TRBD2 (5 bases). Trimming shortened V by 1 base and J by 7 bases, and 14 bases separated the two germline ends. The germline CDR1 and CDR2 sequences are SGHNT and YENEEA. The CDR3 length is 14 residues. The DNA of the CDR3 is TGTGCCAGCAGCTTAGGGCCAAGGACGGGGGAGCAGTACTTC. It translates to CASSLGPRTGEQYF. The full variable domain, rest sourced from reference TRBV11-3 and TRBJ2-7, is EAGVVQSPRYKIIEKKQPVAFWCNPISGHNTLYWYLQNLGQGPELLIRYENEEAVDDSQLPKDRFSAERLKGVDSTLKIQPAELGDSAVYLCASSLGPRTGEQYFGPGTRLTVT.

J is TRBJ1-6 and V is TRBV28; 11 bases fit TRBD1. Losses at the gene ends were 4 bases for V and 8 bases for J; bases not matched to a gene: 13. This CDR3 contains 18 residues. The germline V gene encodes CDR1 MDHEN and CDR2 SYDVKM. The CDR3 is CASSSGQGAYSTDSPLHF. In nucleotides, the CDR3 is TGTGCCAGCAGTTCAGGACAGGGGGCTTACTCAACGGATTCACCCCTCCACTTT. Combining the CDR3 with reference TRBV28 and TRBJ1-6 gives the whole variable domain DVKVTQSSRYLVKRTGEKVFLECVQDMDHENMFWYRQDPGLGLRLIYFSYDVKMKEKGDIPEGYSVSREKKERFSLILESASTNQTSMYLCASSSGQGAYSTDSPLHFGNGTRLTVT.